This TCR beta chain was identified during a study of low-dose radiotherapy and immunotherapy resistance in tumors. Looking at the study overall: Participants in Cohort 1 were administered 0.5 Gy per fraction at 2-week intervals, to a cumulative dose of 6.5 Gy. Intravenous nivolumab 240 mg every two weeks plus ipilimumab 1 mg/kg every six weeks was given to patients.

Inclusion covered patients whose advanced solid tumors lacked tumor-infiltrating lymphocytes. There are a few counts of this clonotype. Priming of first-strand cDNA relied on TRAV- and TRBV-specific primers (covering alpha and beta chains). Amplification of TCRs used a constant-region primer and V-primer adapter for 20 PCR cycles. By in vitro transcription, the isolated mRNA was amplified. TCRdb re-derived calls from the reads in MiXCR, one entry per CDR3 protein. The data show about 20,000 distinct CDR3 sequences, approximately 74% seen once. The source of this sequence is a human donor with advanced metastatic prostate, ovarian, gallbladder or colorectal cancer (not recorded which). This table probably holds off-target reads from a library built for another chain.

The CDR3 here is CASSLSDSGTSEAFF. The CDR3 DNA follows: TGTGCCAGCAGCCTCTCGGACAGTGGGACTTCGGAAGCTTTCTTT. V and J are TRBV4-2 and TRBJ1-1; a possible D gene is TRBD1 (6 bases). The V and J ends lost 4 bases and 8 bases respectively, with 20 bases between them. The CDR3 is 15 amino acids. Germline CDR1 reads LGHNA; CDR2 reads YNFKEQ.